These 23 T cell receptor beta chains originate from one sample sequenced in a study of cytomegalovirus exposure and HLA in healthy donors. PCR used 60 Vbeta primers and 13 Jbeta primers. The table came from immunoSEQ multiplex PCR; TCRdb's copy has only in-frame clones and leaves some out. The table records about 150,000 clones, 70% to 85% of them present only once. The sequencing sample was made of PBMCs. These receptors were taken from a man aged 45 to 65 in good health and CMV-seropositive.

J is TRBJ2-1 and V is TRBV7-3, with 9 bases matching TRBD2. CDR1 is SGHTA, CDR2 FQGTGA, per germline. Trimming removed 0 bases from V and 9 bases from J; junction bases left unmatched: 9. The CDR3 consists of 16 residues. The CDR3 nucleotides are TGTGCCAGCAGCTTAACGGCGGGGGGGCCGGATCTTGAGCAGTTCTTC. Amino acids: CASSLTAGGPDLEQFF. Supplemented by reference TRBV7-3 and TRBJ2-1, the full variable domain reads GAGVSQTPSNKVTEKGKYVELRCDPISGHTALYWYRQSLGQGPEFLIYFQGTGAADDSGLPNDRFFAVRPEGSVSTLKIQRTERGDSAVYLCASSLTAGGPDLEQFFGPGTRLTVL.

This chain links TRBV18 with TRBJ2-6, with a tentative D call TRBD2 (5 bases). CDR3 length: 15 amino acids. Germline loops: CDR1 KGHSH, CDR2 LQKENI. Trimming took off 0 bases at V and 4 bases at J, with 7 bases between the two ends. The DNA of the CDR3 is TGTGCCAGCTCACCACCGTCGGGGGGGGCCAACGTCCTGACTTTC. Amino acids: CASSPPSGGANVLTF.

This clone was found a few times. The rearrangement uses TRBV11-2 and TRBJ2-3, with a weak D call TRBD1 (5 bases). The CDR3 totals 16 residues. Trimming cost V 5 bases and J 5 bases, with 20 bases left between them. Germline loops: CDR1 SGHAT, CDR2 FQNNGV. The DNA of the CDR3 is TGTGCCAGCAGCCCAAGGACATCGGATCCCCTAGATACGCAGTATTTT. As protein: CASSPRTSDPLDTQYF.

V and J are TRBV19 and TRBJ2-2; no clear D gene. Trimming pared 2 bases from V and 2 bases from J, leaving 18 bases between. Looked up from germline, CDR1 is LNHDA and CDR2 is SQIVND (reference sequence). CDR3 length equals 18 residues. The DNA of the CDR3 is TGTGCCAGTAGTATACGCTCCTCGGGTGTCGCTAACACCGGGGAGCTGTTTTTT. This sequence encodes CASSIRSSGVANTGELFF.

The chain couples TRBV7-9 to TRBJ1-4; TRBD1 matches at 7 bases. This CDR3 contains 13 residues. J gave up 7 bases and V 3 bases, and 2 bases lay outside the gene matches. Germline CDR1 reads SEHNR; CDR2 reads FQNEAQ (reference sequence). The CDR3 DNA is TGTGCCAGCAGCTTCCGGGACAGTGAAAAACTGTTTTTT. This translates into CASSFRDSEKLFF.

The CDR3 protein is CATSRVVFGRGTDTQYF. The CDR3 coding sequence is TGTGCCACCAGCAGAGTGGTCTTCGGGAGAGGCACAGATACGCAGTATTTT. The chain uses TRBV15 and TRBJ2-3; perhaps TRBD2 as D (6 bases). CDR3 size: 17 residues. Trimming removed 1 base at V and 1 base at J, with 15 bases between. Germline loops: CDR1 LNHNV, CDR2 YYDKDF (reference sequence).

The chain is built from TRBV19 and TRBJ1-1, with D unresolved. The CDR3 consists of 14 residues. Deletions cut 4 bases from V and 2 bases from J, with 11 bases between. Germline lookup yields CDR1 LNHDA and CDR2 SQIVND (reference sequence). In DNA form, the CDR3 reads TGTGCCAGTAGTACCTCCCCTTTAAACACTGAAGCTTTCTTT. It is translated as CASSTSPLNTEAFF.

CDR3 in DNA: TGTGCCAGCAGGGCACAGTTTAACTCCTACAATGAGCAGTTCTTC. It yields the protein CASRAQFNSYNEQFF. The rearrangement joins TRBV6-1 to TRBJ2-1; D ambiguous. This CDR3 is 15 amino acids long. Germline V gene sequence: CDR1 MNHNS, CDR2 SASEGT. The V and J ends lost 6 bases and 0 bases respectively, with 12 bases between them.

Here the CDR3 DNA reads TGTGCCTGGAGTGTAGGGAGACCCAGTTCTGGAAACACCATATATTTT. Translation: CAWSVGRPSSGNTIYF. The chain carries TRBV30 and TRBJ1-3; D not certain. The CDR3 extends over 16 amino acids. V shed 0 bases and J shed 1 base, with 13 bases lying between them. The germline CDR1 and CDR2 sequences are GTSNPN and SVGIG (reference sequence).

The CDR3 bases are TGCGCCAGCAGCCCCCAGCGGGGGACAGGGGGCGAGGCTAATGAAAAACTGTTTTTT. Translation: CASSPQRGTGGEANEKLFF. The rearrangement joins TRBV4-1 to TRBJ1-4; TRBD1 matches 12 bases. V shed 4 bases, J shed 3 bases, and the junction held 12 bases outside the gene matches. The CDR3 sequence is 19 residues long. Germline-derived CDR1 and CDR2 are MGHRA and YSYEKL.

This clone was recorded a few times. The rearrangement links TRBV27 to TRBJ2-3, with 7 bases lining up with TRBD2. The germline CDR1 and CDR2 sequences are MNHEY and SMNVEV (reference sequence). CDR3 length: 14 residues. V lost 3 bases, J lost 5 bases, and 5 bases stayed unmatched. This chain's CDR3 is CASSFGRKLDTQYF. In nucleotides, the CDR3 is TGTGCCAGCAGTTTCGGGAGGAAACTAGATACGCAGTATTTT.

V and J are TRBV6-1 and TRBJ1-5, with D possibly TRBD1 on 6 matching bases. The CDR3 is made up of 16 amino acids. Trimming stripped 0 bases from V and 5 bases from J, with 14 bases between. The germline gives CDR1 MNHNS, CDR2 SASEGT. For the CDR3, the DNA is TGTGCCAGCAGTGAAGCTGGAGAACAGGGATATCAGCCCCAGCATTTT. Translated: CASSEAGEQGYQPQHF.

V and J are TRBV5-6 and TRBJ2-7, with 7 bases aligning to TRBD2. Germline values: CDR1 SGHDT, CDR2 YYEEEE. This CDR3 spans 14 amino acids. V gave up 2 bases and J gave up 6 bases; unmatched junction bases: 8. CDR3 sequence reads: CASSFGRGGIEQYV. CDR3 DNA sequence: TGTGCCAGCAGCTTTGGCCGGGGAGGGATCGAGCAGTACGTC.

This chain joins TRBV9 and TRBJ1-3; a weak D match, TRBD1 (6 bases). The CDR3 has 15 residues. Germline V gene sequence: CDR1 SGDLS, CDR2 YYNGEE. V lost 2 bases and J lost 1, with 10 bases in between. The CDR3 sequence: CASSVAQGSGNTIYF. DNA of the CDR3: TGTGCCAGCAGCGTCGCCCAGGGGTCTGGAAACACCATATATTTT.

This clone was observed a few times. The genes are TRBV10-3 and TRBJ1-5; the match to TRBD1 covers 9 bases. CDR3 size: 16 residues. Looked up from germline, CDR1 is ENHRY and CDR2 is SYGVKD. Trimming removed 2 bases from V and 5 bases from J; junction bases left unmatched: 7. The CDR3 protein is CAISEGGWTGDQPQHF. CDR3 coding DNA: TGTGCCATCAGTGAGGGCGGCTGGACAGGGGATCAGCCCCAGCATTTT.

This clone was seen more than once but under ten times. The rearrangement joins TRBV7-2 to TRBJ1-2; D call uncertain. The CDR3 totals 13 residues. The germline V gene encodes CDR1 SGHTA and CDR2 FQGNSA. Trimming removed 5 bases at V and 3 bases at J, with 10 bases between. CDR3 in DNA: TGTGCCAGCAGCCCTAGAATGGACTATGGCTACACCTTC. Translating gives CASSPRMDYGYTF. Drawing the rest from reference TRBV7-2 and TRBJ1-2, the complete variable domain is GAGVSQSPSNKVTEKGKDVELRCDPISGHTALYWYRQSLGQGLEFLIYFQGNSAPDKSGLPSDRFSAERTGGSVSTLTIQRTQQEDSAVYLCASSPRMDYGYTFGSGTRLTVV.

This chain uses TRBV27 with TRBJ2-2; TRBD2 matches at 10 bases. With V trimmed by 3 bases and J by 5 bases, 12 bases remained unmatched. CDR3 length equals 18 residues. Germline V lookup: CDR1 MNHEY, CDR2 SMNVEV (reference sequence). The CDR3 here is CASSLQLAGVGRTGELFF. The CDR3, as DNA: TGTGCCAGCAGTTTGCAGCTAGCGGGAGTGGGTCGAACCGGGGAGCTGTTTTTT.

The rearrangement uses TRBV5-8 and TRBJ1-1; 7 bases match TRBD1. Germline CDR1 is SGHTS and CDR2 is YDEGEE. The CDR3 is 15 residues long. The J segment lost 4 bases and the V segment lost 4 bases, leaving 10 bases of the junction unmatched. Here the CDR3 DNA reads TGTGCCAGCAGCGTCGGGACAGCCGGCGGCACTGAAGCTTTCTTT. Translated: CASSVGTAGGTEAFF. The whole variable domain, filled in from reference TRBV5-8 and TRBJ1-1, reads EAGVTQSPTHLIKTRGQQATLRCSPISGHTSVYWYQQALGLGLQFLLWYDEGEERNRGNFPPRFSGRQFPNYSSELNVNALELEDSALYLCASSVGTAGGTEAFFGQGTRLTVV.

This chain joins TRBV5-6 and TRBJ2-1; 13 bases line up with TRBD2. The CDR3 consists of 17 residues. Germline V lookup: CDR1 SGHDT, CDR2 YYEEEE. V gave up 6 bases and J gave up 9 bases; unmatched junction bases: 15. CDR3 DNA sequence: TGTGCCAGCATCCTACTAGCGGGGGGGAGGGCTTATGGTGAGCAGTTCTTC. Its translation is CASILLAGGRAYGEQFF.

This sequence joins TRBV5-6 and TRBJ1-6; the D is unclear. The germline V gene encodes CDR1 SGHDT and CDR2 YYEEEE. Trimming shortened V by 5 bases and J by 7 bases, and 10 bases separated the two germline ends. The CDR3 runs 13 residues. Here the CDR3 reads CASRVGINSPLHF. Here the CDR3 DNA reads TGTGCCAGCAGGGTCGGGATCAATTCACCCCTCCACTTT.

This sequence joins TRBV16 and TRBJ2-1; the match to TRBD1 covers 9 bases. The germline CDR1 and CDR2 sequences are KGHSY and FQNENV. V shed 3 bases and J 0 bases; nucleotides not matched to a gene: 9. The CDR3 has 18 residues. In DNA, the CDR3 is TGTGCCAGCAGCCATCCGCCGGGACAGGGAAGCTCCTACAATGAGCAGTTCTTC. Translation: CASSHPPGQGSSYNEQFF.

The chain links TRBV27 to TRBJ2-2; possible D gene TRBD1, 6 bases. CDR1 and CDR2 (germline): MNHEY, SMNVEV (reference sequence). V dropped 5 bases and J dropped 3 bases, with 16 bases sitting between them. This CDR3 is built from 16 residues. CDR3: CASSPVQGVHTGELFF. In DNA, the CDR3 is TGTGCCAGCAGTCCCGTACAGGGTGTTCACACCGGGGAGCTGTTTTTT.

The V and J genes are TRBV19 and TRBJ2-7, with a tentative D call TRBD2 (7 bases). The CDR3 is 14 amino acids. The V gene's germline CDR1 is LNHDA and CDR2 SQIVND (reference sequence). Between the trimmed V and J ends, which lost 9 bases and 0 bases, there was a span of 15 bases. The CDR3 region has the DNA TGTGCCAGCGCCCGGGGGGACACCTCCTACGAGCAGTACTTC. Amino acid sequence: CASARGDTSYEQYF. Based on the CDR3 plus reference TRBV19 and TRBJ2-7, the full variable domain is DGGITQSPKYLFRKEGQNVTLSCEQNLNHDAMYWYRQDPGQGLRLIYYSQIVNDFQKGDIAEGYSVSREKKESFPLTVTSAQKNPTAFYLCASARGDTSYEQYFGPGTRLTVT.